This T cell receptor beta chain comes out of a study of PD-L1 blockade in urothelial cancer. V dropped 1 base and J dropped 3 bases, with 13 bases sitting between them. The CDR3 runs 16 residues. CDR1 and CDR2 from the germline V gene are SGHDT and YYEEEE. Indicated time point: pretreatment peripheral blood. Sequencing used immunoSEQ multiplex PCR; TCRdb keeps in-frame clones, though not all of them. The sample holds over 65,000 clones; roughly 88% are singletons and the top ten take under 6%. Sample: PBMCs, taken around atezolizumab (anti-PD-L1) treatment. The receptor was derived from a man between 65 and 80 years old with urothelial cancer. This chain joins TRBV5-6 and TRBJ2-2, with a possible D match to TRBD1 (5 bases). The CDR3 reads CASSLKRGRDTGELFF. CDR3 nucleotide sequence: TGTGCCAGCAGCTTGAAAAGGGGTAGGGACACCGGGGAGCTGTTTTTT.